Presented here are 24 T cell receptor beta chains from one specimen sequenced in a study of T cells after yellow fever vaccination. TCRdb re-called the 5' RACE reads with MiXCR, one entry per CDR3 protein. The sample has 340,000 or so distinct CDR3 sequences, under 15% seen once; the top ten hold more than 3%. Source: CD4+ T cells sorted from PBMCs, taken 15 days after the yellow fever booster vaccination. The receptors derive from a man between 18 and 35 years old who received the YFV17D yellow fever vaccine.

This clonotype was counted only a few times. The chain links TRBV20-1 to TRBJ1-1; D ambiguous. V lost 7 bases, J lost 3 bases, and 15 bases lay in between. The CDR3 is 13 amino acids. Germline V gives CDR1 DFQATT, CDR2 SNEGSKA (reference sequence). The CDR3: CSVQEGRDTEAFF. The CDR3, as DNA: TGCAGTGTTCAAGAGGGCCGGGACACTGAAGCTTTCTTT.

The genes are TRBV6-5 and TRBJ2-3; tentatively, D is TRBD1 or TRBD2 (5 bases each). The CDR3 has 14 residues. Between the trimmed V and J ends, which lost 2 bases and 6 bases, there was a span of 12 bases. Germline V gene lookup returns CDR1 MNHEY and CDR2 SVGAGI. The CDR3 DNA sequence: TGTGCCAGCAGTTACCGGGACCCGGCGGATACGCAGTATTTT. The encoded protein is CASSYRDPADTQYF.

The V gene is TRBV5-1, the J gene TRBJ1-1; D gene unclear. The CDR3 sequence is 13 residues long. Per the germline V gene, CDR1 is SGHRS and CDR2 is YFSETQ. Trimming pared 4 bases from V and 4 bases from J, leaving 11 bases between. In DNA form, the CDR3 reads TGCGCCAGCAGCGTTTCCGGTACCACTGAAGCTTTCTTT. This sequence encodes CASSVSGTTEAFF.

The gene calls are TRBV6-6 and TRBJ1-1, with D possibly TRBD1 on 5 matching bases. V was trimmed by 3 bases and J by 3 bases, leaving 14 bases between them. The CDR3 extends over 15 amino acids. Germline V gene data show CDR1 as MNHNY and CDR2 as SVGAGI (reference sequence). CDR3 nucleotide sequence: TGTGCCAGCAGTTATGCAAGGGGAGGGGACACTGAAGCTTTCTTT. This translates into CASSYARGGDTEAFF.

The CDR3 spells CASSDSLQGADEQYV. The CDR3 coding sequence is TGTGCCAGCAGTGACTCATTACAGGGGGCGGACGAGCAGTACGTC. The chain joins TRBV6-4 to TRBJ2-7; 9 nucleotides line up with TRBD1. The ends lost 0 bases at V and 5 bases at J; junction bases unmatched: 5. Per the germline V gene, CDR1 is MRHNA and CDR2 is SNTAGT. The CDR3 has 15 residues.

The chain is built from TRBV5-4 and TRBJ1-2, with TRBD1 matching 7 bases. Germline V gene lookup returns CDR1 SGHNT and CDR2 YYREEE (reference sequence). Losses at the gene ends were 5 bases for V and 5 bases for J; bases not matched to a gene: 6. The CDR3 is 13 residues long. The CDR3 protein is CASRTGTAYGYTF. The CDR3 DNA sequence: TGTGCCAGCAGAACCGGGACAGCTTATGGCTACACCTTC.

This clonotype has only a few counts. V usage is TRBV5-1 and J usage is TRBJ2-3; maybe TRBD2 (6 bases). Trimming left V 4 bases short and J 3 bases short, with 12 bases between. This CDR3 is built from 14 residues. The germline V gene encodes CDR1 SGHRS and CDR2 YFSETQ. The CDR3 loop is CASSPGLTTDTQYF. The CDR3 DNA is TGCGCCAGCAGCCCTGGACTAACTACAGATACGCAGTATTTT.

This clonotype was seen repeatedly, ten times or more. V gene TRBV7-2 combines with J gene TRBJ2-3; 12 nucleotides align to TRBD2. Trimming at V came to 5 bases and at J to 4 bases, leaving 7 bases not matched to a gene. Per germline, CDR1 SGHTA and CDR2 FQGNSA. CDR3 length: 16 amino acids. The CDR3 loop reads CASSPGLAGGADTQYF. The CDR3 nucleotides read TGTGCCAGCAGCCCGGGACTAGCGGGCGGGGCAGATACGCAGTATTTT.

The rearrangement uses TRBV12-3 or TRBV12-4 and TRBJ2-7; no firm D call. There are 13 residues in the CDR3. V was cut by 1 base and J by 1 base, with 5 bases left in between. CDR3 nucleotide sequence: TGTGCCAGCAGTTTAGAGGTATCCTACGAGCAGTACGTC. Translated: CASSLEVSYEQYV.

This clonotype has only one observation. The chain links TRBV7-3 to TRBJ1-2, with a weak D call TRBD1 (6 bases). CDR3 length equals 14 residues. Germline V lookup: CDR1 SGHTA, CDR2 FQGTGA. V was clipped by 2 bases and J by 6 bases, with 13 bases between them. The CDR3 loop reads CASSLGQGINGYTF. CDR3 coding DNA: TGTGCCAGCAGCTTAGGGCAGGGGATCAATGGCTACACCTTC.

This clonotype was detected a few times. The chain employs TRBV6-5 and TRBJ1-4; D gene ambiguous. The CDR3 is 13 amino acids. V lost 8 bases, J lost 8 bases, and 15 bases lay in between. Germline loops: CDR1 MNHEY, CDR2 SVGAGI. The CDR3 DNA reads as TGTGCCAGCGGTTCCGAGCCCGAAGAAAAACTGTTTTTT. This gives the protein CASGSEPEEKLFF.

The sample holds a few counts of this clonotype. V gene TRBV7-9 combines with J gene TRBJ1-3; D is uncertain. Trimming removed 5 bases from V and 4 bases from J, with 6 bases in between. CDR1 and CDR2 (germline): SEHNR, FQNEAQ (reference sequence). The CDR3 runs 12 residues. CDR3 bases: TGTGCCAGCAGCCGGAGAGGAAACACCATATATTTT. This sequence encodes CASSRRGNTIYF. Together with reference TRBV7-9 and TRBJ1-3, the CDR3 gives the full variable domain: DTGVSQNPRHKITKRGQNVTFRCDPISEHNRLYWYRQTLGQGPEFLTYFQNEAQLEKSRLLSDRFSAERPKGSFSTLEIQRTEQGDSAMYLCASSRRGNTIYFGEGSWLTVV.

This clonotype was found a few times. This chain uses TRBV6-6 with TRBJ2-7; D perhaps matches TRBD2 (6 bases). This CDR3 comprises 11 residues. V lost 4 bases and J 7 bases, leaving 8 bases between the germline ends. Germline-derived CDR1 and CDR2 are MNHNY and SVGAGI (reference sequence). The CDR3 reads CASSSGREQYF. The CDR3 coding sequence is TGTGCCAGCAGTTCAGGGAGGGAGCAGTACTTC.

This chain connects TRBV5-6 to TRBJ1-1, with D possibly being TRBD1 (5 bases). Germline CDR1 and CDR2: SGHDT and YYEEEE. The CDR3 runs to 17 residues. Trimming took 2 bases from V and 1 from J, leaving 18 bases between them. The CDR3 DNA reads TGTGCCAGCAGCTTATATCCGGGACGATTAAAGAACACTGAAGCTTTCTTT. Protein sequence: CASSLYPGRLKNTEAFF.

This clonotype was observed many times. The V and J genes are TRBV9 and TRBJ2-7; 8 bases map to TRBD2. CDR1 is SGDLS and CDR2 is YYNGEE in the germline V gene. The CDR3 contains 16 residues. V lost 0 bases to trimming and J lost 2 bases; unmatched junction nucleotides: 7. The CDR3 region has the DNA TGTGCCAGCAGCGTAGCAGCGGGGGAAGTAACCTACGAGCAGTACTTC. Translated: CASSVAAGEVTYEQYF.

The rearrangement links TRBV20-1 to TRBJ2-5, with 12 bases that match TRBD2. This CDR3 has 15 amino acids. The J segment lost 1 base and the V segment lost 4 bases, leaving 4 bases of the junction unmatched. Germline CDR1 reads DFQATT; CDR2 reads SNEGSKA (reference sequence). CDR3 residues: CSATPLAGGQETQYF. The CDR3 nucleotides are TGCAGTGCTACCCCACTAGCGGGGGGCCAAGAGACCCAGTACTTC.

This rearrangement joins TRBV27 to TRBJ1-6; D may be TRBD1 (5 bases). V was trimmed by 2 bases and J by 7 bases, leaving 12 bases between them. Germline CDR1 is MNHEY and CDR2 is SMNVEV (reference sequence). This CDR3 is built from 15 residues. Here the CDR3 DNA reads TGTGCCAGCAGTTTAATCGGGACGGGAAATTCACCCCTCCACTTT. This encodes CASSLIGTGNSPLHF.

This clonotype was picked up many times. This chain uses TRBV5-1 with TRBJ2-5; D might be TRBD2 (5 bases). The CDR3 is 11 amino acids. Trimming stripped 5 bases from V and 5 bases from J, with 7 bases between. Germline CDR1 and CDR2: SGHRS and YFSETQ. The CDR3 DNA sequence: TGCGCCAGCAGGGAGGAGGAGACCCAGTACTTC. Translating it yields CASREEETQYF.

This clonotype was seen more than once but under ten times. The V gene is TRBV30, the J gene TRBJ2-4, with 9 bases matching TRBD2. Germline V gene sequence: CDR1 GTSNPN, CDR2 SVGIG (reference sequence). The CDR3 runs 13 residues. V shed 8 bases and J 9 bases; nucleotides not matched to a gene: 11. The CDR3 DNA reads as TGTGCCCGCGACGCGGGGGGGCTCGGCATTCAGTACTTC. Protein product: CARDAGGLGIQYF.

This clonotype was counted only a few times. The chain uses TRBV12-3 or TRBV12-4 and TRBJ2-1; TRBD2 agrees at 10 bases. Unmatched junction bases numbered 13, after V lost 7 bases and J lost 10 bases. CDR3 length equals 15 residues. CDR3 bases: TGTGCCAGCACCCCCGGAGCGGGGGGGCGGGTCGAGCAGTTCTTC. Encoded protein: CASTPGAGGRVEQFF.

This sequence joins TRBV5-1 and TRBJ1-2; 8 nucleotides line up with TRBD1. The CDR3 runs to 15 residues. V shed 4 bases and J 0 bases; nucleotides not matched to a gene: 5. Looked up from germline, CDR1 is SGHRS and CDR2 is YFSETQ. The CDR3: CASSEYRGTNYGYTF. In DNA, the CDR3 is TGCGCCAGCAGCGAATACAGGGGGACTAACTATGGCTACACCTTC. Supplemented by reference TRBV5-1 and TRBJ1-2, the full variable domain reads KAGVTQTPRYLIKTRGQQVTLSCSPISGHRSVSWYQQTPGQGLQFLFEYFSETQRNKGNFPGRFSGRQFSNSRSEMNVSTLELGDSALYLCASSEYRGTNYGYTFGSGTRLTVV.

The chain has TRBV20-1 and TRBJ2-3; either TRBD1 or TRBD2 may supply D (6 bases each). Germline CDR1 DFQATT, CDR2 SNEGSKA (reference sequence). Trimming took off 3 bases at V and 8 bases at J, with 15 bases between the two ends. This CDR3 region has 13 residues. Here the CDR3 DNA reads TGCAGTGCTAGGGGGGGCCTGGGGGGTACGCAGTATTTT. It yields the protein CSARGGLGGTQYF.

The chain carries TRBV29-1 and TRBJ1-1; D gene uncertain. Germline loops: CDR1 SQVTM, CDR2 ANQGSEA. V was pared by 4 bases and J by 1 base, with 10 bases between. The CDR3 extends over 13 amino acids. CDR3 protein: CSVGSLRNTEAFF. The CDR3 DNA follows: TGCAGCGTTGGGAGTCTACGGAACACTGAAGCTTTCTTT.

The table lists this clonotype with a few counts. The chain is built from TRBV20-1 and TRBJ2-1, with D unresolved. The germline V gene has CDR1 DFQATT and CDR2 SNEGSKA (reference sequence). Trimming took off 1 base at V and 4 bases at J, with 14 bases between the two ends. CDR3 size: 15 residues. CDR3 region: CSARVVGNTYNEQFF. In DNA, the CDR3 is TGCAGTGCTAGAGTTGTAGGGAATACGTACAATGAGCAGTTCTTC.